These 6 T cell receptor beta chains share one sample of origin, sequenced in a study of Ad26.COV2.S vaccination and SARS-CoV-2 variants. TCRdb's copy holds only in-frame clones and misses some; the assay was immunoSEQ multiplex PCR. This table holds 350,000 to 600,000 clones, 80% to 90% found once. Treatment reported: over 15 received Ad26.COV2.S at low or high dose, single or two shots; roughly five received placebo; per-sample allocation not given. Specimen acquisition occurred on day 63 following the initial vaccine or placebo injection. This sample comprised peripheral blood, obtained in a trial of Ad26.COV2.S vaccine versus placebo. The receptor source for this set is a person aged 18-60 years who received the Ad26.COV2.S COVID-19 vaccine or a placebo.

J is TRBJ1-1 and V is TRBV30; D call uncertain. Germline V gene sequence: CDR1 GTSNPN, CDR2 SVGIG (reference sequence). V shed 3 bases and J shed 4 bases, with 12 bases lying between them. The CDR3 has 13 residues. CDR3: CAWSSIGSTEAFF. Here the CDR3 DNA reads TGTGCCTGGAGCTCGATCGGTTCCACTGAAGCTTTCTTT.

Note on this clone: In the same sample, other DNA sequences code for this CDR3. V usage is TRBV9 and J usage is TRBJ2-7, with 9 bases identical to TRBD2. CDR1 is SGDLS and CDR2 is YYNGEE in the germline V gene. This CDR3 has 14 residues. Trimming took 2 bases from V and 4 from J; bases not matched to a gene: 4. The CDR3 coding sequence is TGTGCCAGCAGCGTGAGCGGGGGGTCGTACGAGCAGTACTTC. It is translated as CASSVSGGSYEQYF.

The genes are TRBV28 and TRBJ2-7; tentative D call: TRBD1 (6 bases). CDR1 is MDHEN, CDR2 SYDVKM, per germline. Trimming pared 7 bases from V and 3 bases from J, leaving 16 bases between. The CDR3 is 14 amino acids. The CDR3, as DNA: TGTGCCAGCAACCCTAGGACAGCCGTCTACGAGCAGTACTTC. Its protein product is CASNPRTAVYEQYF.

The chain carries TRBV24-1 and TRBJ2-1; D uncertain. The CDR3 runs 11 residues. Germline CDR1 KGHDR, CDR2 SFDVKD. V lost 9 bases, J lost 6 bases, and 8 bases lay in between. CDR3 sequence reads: CATSAVNEQFF. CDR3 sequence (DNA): TGTGCCACCTCAGCAGTCAATGAGCAGTTCTTC.

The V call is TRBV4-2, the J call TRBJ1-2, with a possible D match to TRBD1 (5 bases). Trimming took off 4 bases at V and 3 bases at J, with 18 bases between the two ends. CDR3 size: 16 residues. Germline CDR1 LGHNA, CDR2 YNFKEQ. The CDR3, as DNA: TGTGCCAGCAGCCGACCGGAGTGGGGCGGCGACTATGGCTACACCTTC. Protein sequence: CASSRPEWGGDYGYTF.

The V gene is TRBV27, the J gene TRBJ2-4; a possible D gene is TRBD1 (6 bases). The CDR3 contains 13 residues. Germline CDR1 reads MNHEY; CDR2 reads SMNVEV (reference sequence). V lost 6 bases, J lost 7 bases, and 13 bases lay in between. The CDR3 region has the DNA TGTGCCAGCAGATCAGGGGCACGCAACATTCAGTACTTC. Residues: CASRSGARNIQYF.